The 4 T cell receptor beta chains presented below share a single source sample, sequenced in a study of T-cell memory formation after mild COVID-19. TCRdb re-called the 5' RACE reads with MiXCR, one entry per CDR3 protein. The data hold 84,000 or so distinct CDR3 sequences, with around 14% observed a single time. Material for sequencing was PBMCs or a T cell subset sorted from them (not recorded which). These TCRs come from an adult woman who had mild COVID-19 (a few samples of this study predate the infection). Cell type and time point are not known.

This clonotype has at least ten counts. J is TRBJ2-5 and V is TRBV4-2, with 7 bases identical to TRBD2. Germline-derived CDR1 and CDR2 are LGHNA and YNFKEQ. The CDR3 loop spans 16 amino acids. The J segment lost 5 bases and the V segment lost 0 bases, leaving 9 bases of the junction unmatched. For the CDR3, the DNA is TGTGCCAGCAGCCAAGAGTCGAGCGGGATAGGGGAGACCCAGTACTTC. Residues: CASSQESSGIGETQYF.

This chain uses TRBV7-8 with TRBJ2-3, with 13 bases lining up with TRBD2. The CDR3 contains 17 residues. Trimming at V came to 5 bases and at J to 5 bases, leaving 10 bases not matched to a gene. Per the germline V gene, CDR1 is SGHVS and CDR2 is FQNEAQ. The CDR3 DNA reads TGTGCCAGCAGCCCCGGGACTAGCGGGATCCTGCGAGATACGCAGTATTTT. Its protein is CASSPGTSGILRDTQYF.

The V and J genes are TRBV7-8 and TRBJ1-1, with D hard to call. The germline V gene has CDR1 SGHVS and CDR2 FQNEAQ. V was trimmed by 5 bases and J by 8 bases, leaving 12 bases between them. There are 12 residues in the CDR3. CDR3 amino acids: CASSHHKGEAFF. For the CDR3, the DNA is TGTGCCAGCAGCCATCACAAGGGAGAAGCTTTCTTT. Complete variable domain (other parts from reference TRBV7-8 and TRBJ1-1): GAGVSQSPRYKVAKRGQDVALRCDPISGHVSLFWYQQALGQGPEFLTYFQNEAQLDKSGLPSDRFFAERPEGSVSTLKIQRTQQEDSAVYLCASSHHKGEAFFGQGTRLTVV.

The J gene is TRBJ2-1, the V gene TRBV20-1; 8 nucleotides match TRBD2. From germline, CDR1 is DFQATT and CDR2 SNEGSKA (reference sequence). Trimming cost V 2 bases and J 2 bases; bases outside gene matches: 20. The CDR3 sequence is 20 residues long. CDR3 protein: CSARFSSGISGDGTYNEQFF. Written as DNA, the CDR3 is TGCAGTGCTAGATTTAGTAGCGGGATTTCTGGGGACGGTACCTACAATGAGCAGTTCTTC.